The 30 T cell receptor beta chains presented below share a single source sample, sequenced in a study of post-analysis software for immune sequencing data. Carried by the TCR beta cDNA libraries were unique molecular identifiers. TCRdb reanalysed the PCR reads using MiXCR and keeps one entry per CDR3 protein. This sample has roughly 600,000 distinct CDR3 sequences, with 44% found just once. Antigens of these TCRs are unknown. General study results and limits: Relative to controls, patients had five TRBV segments at higher frequency, with TRBV5-6, TRBV5-1 and TRBV20-1 among these.

The material sequenced was blood. These TCRs come from a girl between 10 and 17 years old with multiple sclerosis.

This clonotype came up once. V usage is TRBV12-3 or TRBV12-4 and J usage is TRBJ2-4; D possibly corresponds to TRBD2 (6 bases). The CDR3 runs 12 residues. The V end lost 9 bases, the J end lost 13 bases, and 19 bases lay between the germline ends. This CDR3 reads CARRDSAGEQYF. The CDR3 DNA reads TGTGCCAGGCGGGACTCCGCGGGTGAGCAGTACTTC.

This clonotype has just a few counts. V is TRBV6-5 and J is TRBJ2-7; D is perhaps TRBD2 (6 bases). CDR1 is MNHEY and CDR2 is SVGAGI in the germline V gene. V was trimmed by 0 bases and J by 1 base, leaving 19 bases between them. The CDR3 has 18 amino acids. The CDR3 DNA is TGTGCCAGCAGTTACTCGAACCGGGACTCCGACCCGTCCTACGAGCAGTACTTC. This encodes CASSYSNRDSDPSYEQYF.

This chain joins TRBV5-6 and TRBJ2-5; D may be TRBD1 or TRBD2 (5 bases each). Germline loops: CDR1 SGHDT, CDR2 YYEEEE. The CDR3 runs 14 residues. The ends were cut back, 4 bases at V and 0 bases at J, with 10 bases in the middle. CDR3: CASSTRDHQETQYF. Written as DNA, the CDR3 is TGTGCCAGCAGCACACGGGACCACCAAGAGACCCAGTACTTC.

Only a few counts were recorded for this clonotype. The CDR3 spells CASSTPKGLAEIYEQYF. The CDR3 DNA sequence: TGTGCCAGCAGTACCCCTAAGGGACTAGCGGAGATCTACGAGCAGTACTTC. This rearrangement joins TRBV12-3 or TRBV12-4 to TRBJ2-7, with 11 bases aligning to TRBD2. This CDR3 comprises 17 residues. V lost 5 bases and J lost 3; bases outside the gene matches: 12.

The V and J genes are TRBV7-8 and TRBJ2-1, with a possible D match to TRBD2 (6 bases). The CDR3 contains 16 residues. V was pared by 6 bases and J by 7 bases, with 22 bases between. Germline loops: CDR1 SGHVS, CDR2 FQNEAQ. CDR3 protein: CASRSGRGSWANEQFF. In DNA, the CDR3 is TGTGCCAGCAGATCCGGCCGGGGGTCGTGGGCGAATGAGCAGTTCTTC.

This clonotype appeared a few times. The CDR3 region has the DNA TGTGCCAGCAGTGAGGCGGGAGGGGTAAATCACTACGAGCAGTACTTC. It encodes CASSEAGGVNHYEQYF. V usage is TRBV6-1 and J usage is TRBJ2-7; 9 nucleotides agree with TRBD2. The CDR3 spans 16 residues. Germline lookup yields CDR1 MNHNS and CDR2 SASEGT. The V gene end was trimmed by 3 bases and the J gene end by 3 bases; junction bases not matched to a gene: 9.

The V call is TRBV7-9, the J call TRBJ2-1, with D perhaps TRBD2 (5 bases). Germline V gives CDR1 SEHNR, CDR2 FQNEAQ (reference sequence). The CDR3 contains 14 residues. The germline V and J ends were trimmed by 1 base and 5 bases, with 9 bases remaining between them. The CDR3 region is CASSLEADHNEQFF. CDR3 DNA sequence: TGTGCCAGCAGCTTAGAAGCGGATCACAATGAGCAGTTCTTC.

The chain employs TRBV10-3 and TRBJ1-1, with 10 bases identical to TRBD1. The V and J ends lost 2 bases and 3 bases, in that order; junction bases with no gene match: 3. Germline V gene sequence: CDR1 ENHRY, CDR2 SYGVKD. The length of the CDR3 is 15 residues. This CDR3 reads CAISEAGQGDTEAFF. CDR3 in DNA: TGTGCCATCAGTGAGGCCGGACAGGGGGACACTGAAGCTTTCTTT.

Only a few counts were recorded for this clonotype. Because the CDR3's place on the DNA is in doubt, the DNA is left out and the CDR3 is given as listed by TCRdb. The V call is TRBV6-5, the J call TRBJ1-2. The CDR3 totals 16 residues, both ends included. Germline CDR1 is MNHEY and CDR2 is SVGAGI. CDR3 loop: CASSTSLGRTNYGYTF.

The chain has TRBV24-1 and TRBJ1-2; no clear D. Germline V lookup: CDR1 KGHDR, CDR2 SFDVKD. The CDR3 totals 14 residues. Trimming took off 3 bases at V and 6 bases at J, with 13 bases between the two ends. The CDR3 DNA follows: TGTGCCACCAGTGATCTGCAACGGGAGGATGGCTACACCTTC. This codes for CATSDLQREDGYTF.

This clonotype showed up just once. This chain uses TRBV5-1 with TRBJ2-4; TRBD2 matches at 13 bases. Trimming took 0 bases from V and 8 from J; bases not matched to a gene: 8. The CDR3 totals 17 residues. Germline CDR1 reads SGHRS; CDR2 reads YFSETQ. CDR3 amino acids: CASSLGRLAGGKDIQYF. CDR3 nucleotide sequence: TGCGCCAGCAGCTTGGGAAGACTAGCGGGGGGCAAGGACATTCAGTACTTC.

This rearrangement joins TRBV5-1 to TRBJ2-3, with D unresolved. CDR1 and CDR2 (germline): SGHRS, YFSETQ. CDR3 size: 13 residues. Trimming took off 4 bases at V and 0 bases at J, with 6 bases between the two ends. CDR3 residues: CASSALSTDTQYF. In nucleotides, the CDR3 is TGCGCCAGCAGCGCCCTTAGCACAGATACGCAGTATTTT.

J is TRBJ2-6 and V is TRBV7-8; D unresolved. CDR1 and CDR2 (germline): SGHVS, FQNEAQ. The length of the CDR3 is 15 residues. V lost 2 bases and J 0 bases, leaving 5 bases between the germline ends. The CDR3 loop reads CASSLSHSGANVLTF. Here the CDR3 DNA reads TGTGCCAGCAGCTTAAGTCACTCTGGGGCCAACGTCCTGACTTTC.

This clonotype came up many times. The J gene is TRBJ2-3, the V gene TRBV6-1; 14 positions match TRBD2. Germline loops: CDR1 MNHNS, CDR2 SASEGT. The CDR3 has 15 residues. With V trimmed by 3 bases and J by 4 bases, 0 bases remained unmatched. CDR3 coding DNA: TGTGCCAGCAGTGAGACTAGCGGGAGGGCAGATACGCAGTATTTT. Translation: CASSETSGRADTQYF.

A remark on this clonotype: A read error is possible here, since a much larger clone lies one base away. The J gene is TRBJ1-5, the V gene TRBV12-3 or TRBV12-4, with a weak D call TRBD1 (5 bases). The CDR3 contains 13 residues. V lost 6 bases and J lost 5, with 11 bases in between. CDR3 nucleotides: TGTGCCAGCAGCCCCAGGGAGGATCAGCCCCAGCATTTT. Translation: CASSPREDQPQHF.

The chain recombines TRBV5-8 with TRBJ1-2, with D possibly being TRBD1 (6 bases). This CDR3 is 14 amino acids long. Trimming left V 0 bases short and J 4 bases short, with 10 bases between. In germline, CDR1 is SGHTS, CDR2 YDEGEE. DNA for the CDR3: TGTGCCAGCAGCTTGGAACTGGGGGCCTATGGCTACACCTTC. As protein: CASSLELGAYGYTF.

A few counts support this clonotype. The chain is built from TRBV20-1 and TRBJ2-3; no firm D call. Germline-derived CDR1 and CDR2 are DFQATT and SNEGSKA (reference sequence). This CDR3 spans 13 amino acids. The V end lost 7 bases, the J end lost 0 bases, and 11 bases lay between the germline ends. This CDR3 is CSVPGLSTDTQYF. As DNA, the CDR3 is TGCAGTGTCCCCGGGCTGAGCACAGATACGCAGTATTTT.

The V gene is TRBV7-9, the J gene TRBJ1-2; D possibly corresponds to TRBD1 (5 bases). V was clipped by 5 bases and J by 1 base, with 11 bases between them. CDR1 SEHNR and CDR2 FQNEAQ come from the germline V gene (reference sequence). The CDR3 sequence is 14 residues long. CDR3: CASSPSRVNYGYTF. In DNA, the CDR3 is TGTGCCAGCAGCCCCTCCAGGGTTAACTATGGCTACACCTTC.

This clonotype was counted only a few times. The chain links TRBV12-3 or TRBV12-4 to TRBJ2-5, with TRBD2 matching over 11 bases. This CDR3 is built from 14 residues. Trimming took 6 bases from V and 5 from J; bases not matched to a gene: 5. The CDR3 region has the DNA TGTGCCAGCAGCCGACTAGCGGGAAGGGAGACCCAGTACTTC. This sequence encodes CASSRLAGRETQYF.

This chain links TRBV12-3 or TRBV12-4 with TRBJ2-3, with D perhaps TRBD2 (5 bases). Trimming shortened V by 0 bases and J by 4 bases, and 11 bases separated the two germline ends. This CDR3 has 15 residues. In DNA, the CDR3 is TGTGCCAGCAGTTTAGCGGGAGCAGGCGCAGATACGCAGTATTTT. Protein sequence: CASSLAGAGADTQYF.

This chain connects TRBV7-2 to TRBJ2-3; 16 nucleotides match TRBD2. The CDR3 length is 17 residues. V shed 3 bases and J 4 bases; nucleotides not matched to a gene: 4. Germline V CDR1 and CDR2: SGHTA, FQGNSA. This CDR3 is CASSFSGTSGGADTQYF. The CDR3 nucleotides read TGTGCCAGCAGCTTTTCCGGGACTAGCGGGGGGGCAGATACGCAGTATTTT.

This sequence joins TRBV6-1 and TRBJ2-3, with 11 nucleotides matching TRBD2. The CDR3 runs to 16 residues. With V trimmed by 7 bases and J by 1 base, 7 bases remained unmatched. The germline V gene has CDR1 MNHNS and CDR2 SASEGT. CDR3 region: CASTYSGRVRTDTQYF. CDR3 coding DNA: TGTGCCAGCACTTATAGCGGGAGGGTGCGCACAGATACGCAGTATTTT.

This clonotype was seen at least ten times. The V gene is TRBV29-1, the J gene TRBJ1-2; 7 bases align to TRBD1. The CDR3 spans 13 residues. Trimming took 6 bases from V and 0 from J; bases not matched to a gene: 4. Germline V lookup: CDR1 SQVTM, CDR2 ANQGSEA. CDR3 bases: TGCAGCGTCAAGGGGGCACCTAACTATGGCTACACCTTC. Protein product: CSVKGAPNYGYTF.

V and J are TRBV20-1 and TRBJ2-5, with 9 bases lining up with TRBD1. The end of the DNA is better explained by TRBJ2-7, so the J call may be wrong. Germline CDR1 is DFQATT and CDR2 is SNEGSKA (reference sequence). The CDR3 runs to 14 residues. CDR3 bases: TGCAGTGCTAGAGATTCAGGGACAGGGCTCGAGCAGTACTTC. It codes for CSARDSGTGLEQYF.

This sequence joins TRBV10-3 and TRBJ2-2, with TRBD2 identical over 10 bases. CDR1 and CDR2 from the germline V gene are ENHRY and SYGVKD. The CDR3 is 17 amino acids. V gave up 3 bases and J gave up 4 bases; unmatched junction bases: 8. CDR3 DNA sequence: TGTGCCATCAGTGAAATCGGAAGCGGGAGGGCCACCGGGGAGCTGTTTTTT. It is translated as CAISEIGSGRATGELFF.

With regard to this clonotype: One end of the junction varies from germline; a read error may be responsible. The chain has TRBV7-6 and TRBJ1-2; 8 bases align to TRBD1. CDR1 is SGHVS, CDR2 FNYEAQ, per germline. The CDR3 contains 15 residues. The CDR3 coding sequence is TGTGCCGGCAGCCGTGACAGGGGAATACTCTATGGCTACACCTTC. This sequence encodes CAGSRDRGILYGYTF.

This clonotype has only a few counts. The gene calls are TRBV29-1 and TRBJ1-2; 9 bases agree with TRBD1. J gave up 4 bases and V 1 base, and 7 bases lay outside the gene matches. The CDR3 extends over 15 amino acids. The germline V gene has CDR1 SQVTM and CDR2 ANQGSEA. This chain's CDR3 is CSVEGVQDRGYGYTF. The DNA for the CDR3 is TGCAGCGTTGAAGGGGTCCAGGACAGGGGCTATGGCTACACCTTC.

This sequence joins TRBV27 and TRBJ2-1; D possibly uses TRBD1 or TRBD2 (5 bases each). The germline V gene has CDR1 MNHEY and CDR2 SMNVEV (reference sequence). This CDR3 has 15 amino acids. The V and J ends lost 5 bases and 9 bases respectively, with 20 bases between them. The CDR3 nucleotides are TGTGCCAGCAGTCCCCGGGACGTGACGGGGAGTGAGCAGTTCTTC. It encodes CASSPRDVTGSEQFF.

V is TRBV6-2 or TRBV6-3 and J is TRBJ2-7; D may be TRBD2 (6 bases). CDR1 and CDR2 from the germline V gene are MNHEY and SVGEGT. CDR3 length: 14 residues. Trimming removed 5 bases at V and 2 bases at J, with 13 bases between. The CDR3 nucleotides are TGTGCCAGCAGTACCGGGACTGTGACCTACGAGCAGTACTTC. Amino acids: CASSTGTVTYEQYF.

V is TRBV4-2 and J is TRBJ2-1, with D unclear. The germline CDR1 and CDR2 sequences are LGHNA and YNFKEQ. The CDR3 runs to 11 residues. Trimming pared 6 bases from V and 8 bases from J, leaving 8 bases between. The CDR3, as DNA: TGTGCCAGCAGGCAACGTGATGAGCAGTTCTTC. Translated, it gives CASRQRDEQFF.